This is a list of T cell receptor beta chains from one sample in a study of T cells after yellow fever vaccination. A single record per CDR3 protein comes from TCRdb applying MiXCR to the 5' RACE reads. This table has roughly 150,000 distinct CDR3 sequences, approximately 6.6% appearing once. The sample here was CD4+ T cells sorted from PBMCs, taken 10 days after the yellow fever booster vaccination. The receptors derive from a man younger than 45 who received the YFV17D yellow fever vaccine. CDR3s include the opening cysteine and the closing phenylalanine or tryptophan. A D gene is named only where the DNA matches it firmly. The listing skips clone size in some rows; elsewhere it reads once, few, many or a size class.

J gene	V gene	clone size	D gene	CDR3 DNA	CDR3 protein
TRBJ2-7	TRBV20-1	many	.	TGCAGTGCCGCTGCGAACTACGAGCAGTACTTC	CSAAANYEQYF
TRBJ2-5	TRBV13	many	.	TGTGCCAGCAGCGCCAGGGGCTCAGAGACCCAGTACTTC	CASSARGSETQYF
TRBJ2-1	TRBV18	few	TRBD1	TGTGCCAGCTCACCTATGGACAGGGCCGGAGGTGATGAGCAGTTCTTC	CASSPMDRAGGDEQFF
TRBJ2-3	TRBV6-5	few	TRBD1	TGTGCCAGCAGTCCGTACGGGACAGGGTCAGATACGCAGTATTTT	CASSPYGTGSDTQYF
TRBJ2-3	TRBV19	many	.	TGTGCCAGTAGTTTCAGGAGGGGCACAGATACGCAGTATTTT	CASSFRRGTDTQYF
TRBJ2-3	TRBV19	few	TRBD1	TGTGCCAGTAGGGAACAGGGGACATCATCAGATACGCAGTATTTT	CASREQGTSSDTQYF
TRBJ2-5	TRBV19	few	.	TGTGCCTCGTCGCGGGGCCCTACCGGGGAGACCCAGTACTTC	CASSRGPTGETQYF
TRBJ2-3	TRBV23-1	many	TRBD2	TGCGCCAGCAGCCGGCGGGAGAGTATCACAGATACGCAGTATTTT	CASSRRESITDTQYF
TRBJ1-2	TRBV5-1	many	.	TGCGCCAGCAGCTTAAGTGCGGGAGCTAACTATGGCTACACCTTC	CASSLSAGANYGYTF
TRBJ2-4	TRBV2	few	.	TGTGCCAGCAAGGGGTTAGCCAAAAACATTCAGTACTTC	CASKGLAKNIQYF
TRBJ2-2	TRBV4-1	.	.	TGCGCCAGCAGCCAACCTGGGGTCACCGGGGAGCTGTTTTTT	CASSQPGVTGELFF
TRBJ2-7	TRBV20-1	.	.	TGCAGTGCTAGCTTAGCTACGGACTACGAGCAGTACTTC	CSASLATDYEQYF
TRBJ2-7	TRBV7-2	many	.	TGTGCCAGCAGGCGACCCGGCCGCTACGAGCAGTACTTC	CASRRPGRYEQYF
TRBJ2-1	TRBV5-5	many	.	TGTGCCAGCAGCTTTTTAGTCAATGAGCAGTTCTTC	CASSFLVNEQFF
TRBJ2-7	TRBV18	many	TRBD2	TGTGCCAGCTCTCAACGTGGACTAGCGGGAGGATCATCCTACGAGCAGTACTTC	CASSQRGLAGGSSYEQYF
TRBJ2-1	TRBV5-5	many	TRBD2	TGTGCCAGCAGCCACATAGCGGGAGTTAGAGGGAGTGAGCAGTTCTTC	CASSHIAGVRGSEQFF
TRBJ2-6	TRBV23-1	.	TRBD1	TGCGCCAGCAGTCAAAGGCTACAGGGGTTACTAATTCCCCCCTCTGGGGCCAACGTCCTGACTTTC	CASSQRLQGLLIPPSGANVLTF
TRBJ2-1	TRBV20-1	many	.	TGCAGTGCTAGAGGACAGGAAAATTTGGATGAGCAGTTCTTC	CSARGQENLDEQFF
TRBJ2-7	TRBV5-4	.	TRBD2	TGTGCCAGCAGGCGAACTAGCGGGAGCTCCTACGAGCAGTACTTC	CASRRTSGSSYEQYF
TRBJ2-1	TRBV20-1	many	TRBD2	TGCAGTGCGGCGGGACTAGCGGGAGCCTATGAGCAGTTCTTC	CSAAGLAGAYEQFF
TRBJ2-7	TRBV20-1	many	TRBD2	TGCAGTGCGGGACCTAGCGGGAGAGCGTACGAGCAGTACTTC	CSAGPSGRAYEQYF
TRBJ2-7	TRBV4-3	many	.	TGCGCCAGCAGCCGTGCTTGGGACTCAACCTACGAGCAGTACTTC	CASSRAWDSTYEQYF
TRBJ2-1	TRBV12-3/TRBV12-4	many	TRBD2	TGTGCCAGCAGGAACGGAGGGACTAGCGGGAGAAATGAGCAGTTCTTC	CASRNGGTSGRNEQFF
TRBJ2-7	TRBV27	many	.	TGTGCCAGTCGATTGAGGGGTTCCTACGAGCAGTACTTC	CASRLRGSYEQYF
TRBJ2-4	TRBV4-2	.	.	TGTGCCAGCAGCCCCTCTGGGTCGACGGCCAAAAACATTCAGTACTTC	CASSPSGSTAKNIQYF
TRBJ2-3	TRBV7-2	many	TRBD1	TGTGCCAGCAGCCTGCGACAGGGCGGCACAGATACGCAGTATTTT	CASSLRQGGTDTQYF
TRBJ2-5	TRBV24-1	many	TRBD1	TGTGCCACCAGTGATGCAGGGGGACAAGAGACCCAGTACTTC	CATSDAGGQETQYF
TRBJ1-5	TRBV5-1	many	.	TGCGCCAGCAGCTCACAGGGTGGAGGGCAGCCCCAGCATTTT	CASSSQGGGQPQHF
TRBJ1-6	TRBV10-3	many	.	TGTGCCATCAGTGACTCGGACAGCTCTAATTCACCCCTCCACTTT	CAISDSDSSNSPLHF
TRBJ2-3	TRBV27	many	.	TGTGCCAGCAAAACTTCCCCGAATACGCAGTATTTT	CASKTSPNTQYF
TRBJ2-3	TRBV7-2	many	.	TGTGCCAGCAGCACCAAGGCGAGGGCCGGCACAGATACGCAGTATTTT	CASSTKARAGTDTQYF
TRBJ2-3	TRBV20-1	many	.	TGCAGTGCTAGAGGCCCACTAGCCATTAACACAGATACGCAGTATTTT	CSARGPLAINTDTQYF
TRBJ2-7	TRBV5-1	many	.	TGCGCCAGCAGCTTGGACAACTCCTACGAGCAGTACTTC	CASSLDNSYEQYF
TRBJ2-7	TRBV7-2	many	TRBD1	TGTGCCAGCAGCTTGAGGGACAGGGGAGGCCACGAGCAGTACTTC	CASSLRDRGGHEQYF
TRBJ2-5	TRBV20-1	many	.	TGCAGTGCTAGAGATCGGTCCACACCTCGAGAGACCCAGTACTTC	CSARDRSTPRETQYF
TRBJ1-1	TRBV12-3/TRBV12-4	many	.	TGTGCCAGCAAAGGGGGTCAGGGAATCGGCGGAGCTTTCTTT	CASKGGQGIGGAFF
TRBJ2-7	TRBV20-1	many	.	TGCAGTGCTAGACCCGGGCCCTACGAGCAGTACTTC	CSARPGPYEQYF
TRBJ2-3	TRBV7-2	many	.	TGTGCCAGCAGCTTAGTAGCAGATACGCAGTATTTT	CASSLVADTQYF
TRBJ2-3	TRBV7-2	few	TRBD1	TGTGCCAGCAGCTTAGTAGGGGGCCTCCGGGGTACGCAGTATTTT	CASSLVGGLRGTQYF
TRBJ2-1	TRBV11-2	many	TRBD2	TGTGCCAGCAGCTCCATCAGCGGCGGGAGGGGCTTGGGTGGTGAGCAGTTCTTC	CASSSISGGRGLGGEQFF
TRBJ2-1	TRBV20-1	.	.	TGCAGTGCTAGGGGGATTCGCTACAATGAGCAGTTCTTC	CSARGIRYNEQFF
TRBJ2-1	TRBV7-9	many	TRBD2	TGTGCCAGCAGCCGCCTGGGACTAGCGAGTATGCGTGAGCAGTTCTTC	CASSRLGLASMREQFF
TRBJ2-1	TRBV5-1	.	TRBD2	TGCGCCAGCAGCTCCGCGGGGGCGGGGGGGAGCTCCTACAATGAGCAGTTCTTC	CASSSAGAGGSSYNEQFF
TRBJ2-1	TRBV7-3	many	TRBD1	TGTGCCAGCAGCTTAGACAGGGTCTACAATGAGCAGTTCTTC	CASSLDRVYNEQFF
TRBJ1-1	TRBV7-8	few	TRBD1	TGTGCCAGCAGCTTTGGACAGGGTGTTACTGAAGCTTTCTTT	CASSFGQGVTEAFF
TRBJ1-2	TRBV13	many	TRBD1	TGTGCCAGCAGCAACCGGGACAGGGGGAACTATGGCTACACCTTC	CASSNRDRGNYGYTF
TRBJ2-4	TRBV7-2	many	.	TGTGCCAGCAGCCGTTACCTAGGGAACATTCAGTACTTC	CASSRYLGNIQYF
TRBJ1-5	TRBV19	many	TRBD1	TGTGCCAGTAGTATAGCCCATCGTCAGGGGGGCAGGCAGCCCCAGCATTTT	CASSIAHRQGGRQPQHF